Sequencing of this TCR beta chain was carried out in a study of T cell responses to AZD1222 COVID-19 vaccine. Study-wide background: Doses given second, at about 4 or about 12 weeks, were pooled.

General study findings and limits: The study identified only five to seven AZD1222 recipients as seropositive at baseline.

In the case of this clone: As yet, its antigen is unknown.

The V and J ends lost 6 bases and 4 bases respectively, with 18 bases between them. CDR3 length: 14 residues. Germline CDR1 is SQVTM and CDR2 is ANQGSEA. The assay was immunoSEQ multiplex PCR, and TCRdb's table has in-frame clones only and misses some. The sample includes 84,000 or so clones, around 90% of them seen just once. This sequence was found in an adult in good health. Material: peripheral blood, obtained on day 0 of AZD1222 vaccination. The genes are TRBV29-1 and TRBJ1-1; a weak D match, TRBD1 (6 bases). CDR3 in DNA: TGCAGCGTCGCCTCCTCACCAGGGGCCACTGAAGCTTTCTTT. It yields the protein CSVASSPGATEAFF. Supplemented by reference TRBV29-1 and TRBJ1-1, the full variable domain reads SAVISQKPSRDICQRGTSLTIQCQVDSQVTMMFWYRQQPGQSLTLIATANQGSEATYESGFVIDKFPISRPNLTFSTLTVSNMSPEDSSIYLCSVASSPGATEAFFGQGTRLTVV.